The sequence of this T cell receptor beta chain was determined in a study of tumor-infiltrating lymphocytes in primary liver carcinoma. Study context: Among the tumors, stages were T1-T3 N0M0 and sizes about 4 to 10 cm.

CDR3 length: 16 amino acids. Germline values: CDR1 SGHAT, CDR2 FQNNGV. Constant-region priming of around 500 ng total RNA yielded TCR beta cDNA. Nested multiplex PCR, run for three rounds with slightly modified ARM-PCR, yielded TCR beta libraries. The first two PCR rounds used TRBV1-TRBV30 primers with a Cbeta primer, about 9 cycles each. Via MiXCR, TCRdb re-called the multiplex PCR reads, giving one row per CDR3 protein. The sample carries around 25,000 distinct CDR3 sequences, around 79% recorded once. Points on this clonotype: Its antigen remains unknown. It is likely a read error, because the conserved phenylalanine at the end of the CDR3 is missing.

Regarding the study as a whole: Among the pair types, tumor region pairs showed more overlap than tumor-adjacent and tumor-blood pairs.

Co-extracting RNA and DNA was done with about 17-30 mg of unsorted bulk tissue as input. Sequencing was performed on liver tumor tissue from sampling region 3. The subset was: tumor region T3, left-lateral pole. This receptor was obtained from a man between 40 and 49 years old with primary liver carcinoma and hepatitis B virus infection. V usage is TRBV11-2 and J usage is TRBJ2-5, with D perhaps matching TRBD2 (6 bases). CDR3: CTSSQTPGGGKETQYS. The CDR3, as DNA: TGTACCAGCAGCCAAACACCTGGTGGGGGGAAAGAGACCCAGTACTCC.